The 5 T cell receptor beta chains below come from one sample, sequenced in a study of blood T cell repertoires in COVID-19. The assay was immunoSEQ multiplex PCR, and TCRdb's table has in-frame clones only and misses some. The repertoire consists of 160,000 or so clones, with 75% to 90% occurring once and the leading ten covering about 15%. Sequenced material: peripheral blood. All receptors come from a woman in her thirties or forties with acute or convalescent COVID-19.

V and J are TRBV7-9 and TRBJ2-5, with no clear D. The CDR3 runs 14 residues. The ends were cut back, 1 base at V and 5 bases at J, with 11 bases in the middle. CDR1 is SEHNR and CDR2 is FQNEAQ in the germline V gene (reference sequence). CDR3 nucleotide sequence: TGTGCCAGCAGCTTAGTACTAAACGGTGAGACCCAGTACTTC. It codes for CASSLVLNGETQYF.

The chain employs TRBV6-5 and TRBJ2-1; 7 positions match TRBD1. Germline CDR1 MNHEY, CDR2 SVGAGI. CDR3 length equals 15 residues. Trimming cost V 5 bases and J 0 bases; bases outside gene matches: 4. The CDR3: CASSPGTDSYNEQFF. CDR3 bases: TGTGCCAGCAGTCCCGGGACAGACTCCTACAATGAGCAGTTCTTC.

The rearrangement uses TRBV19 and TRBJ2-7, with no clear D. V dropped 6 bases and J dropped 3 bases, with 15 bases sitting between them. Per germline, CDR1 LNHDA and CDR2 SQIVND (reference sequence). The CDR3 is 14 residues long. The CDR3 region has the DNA TGTGCCAGTAGCCCGCAGCGCGCTTACTACGAGCAGTACTTC. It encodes CASSPQRAYYEQYF.

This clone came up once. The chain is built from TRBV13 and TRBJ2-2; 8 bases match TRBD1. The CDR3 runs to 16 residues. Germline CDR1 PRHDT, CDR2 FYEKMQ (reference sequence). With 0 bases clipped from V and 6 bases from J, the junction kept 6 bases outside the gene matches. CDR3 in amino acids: CASSLGLDRVPGELFF. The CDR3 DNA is TGTGCCAGCAGCTTAGGCCTGGACAGGGTCCCCGGGGAGCTGTTTTTT.

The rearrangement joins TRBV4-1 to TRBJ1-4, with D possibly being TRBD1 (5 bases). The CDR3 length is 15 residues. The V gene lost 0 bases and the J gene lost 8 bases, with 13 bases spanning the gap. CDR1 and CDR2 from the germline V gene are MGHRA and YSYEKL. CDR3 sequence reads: CASSQDRGEGEKLFF. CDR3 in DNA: TGCGCCAGCAGCCAAGATCGGGGGGAAGGGGAAAAACTGTTTTTT.